These 28 T cell receptor beta chains came from one sample sequenced in a study of blood T cell repertoires in COVID-19. Clones were sequenced by immunoSEQ multiplex PCR, and TCRdb holds only the in-frame ones, with some missing. The sample yields fewer than 65,000 clones, more than 70% seen once. Sequencing was carried out using peripheral blood. The receptors come from a man aged 55 to 70 with acute or convalescent COVID-19.

This chain uses TRBV12-5 with TRBJ1-2; TRBD1 agrees at 10 bases. There are 15 residues in the CDR3. CDR1 and CDR2 (germline): LGHNT, FRNRAP. With V trimmed by 1 base and J by 4 bases, 3 bases remained unmatched. The CDR3 loop reads CASGLETGGPYGYTF. The CDR3 coding sequence is TGTGCTAGTGGTTTGGAGACAGGGGGCCCCTATGGCTACACCTTC.

The chain uses TRBV27 and TRBJ1-5; no clear D gene. This CDR3 spans 14 amino acids. In germline, CDR1 is MNHEY, CDR2 SMNVEV (reference sequence). V was shortened by 2 bases and J by 1 base, with 6 bases between the two germline ends. The CDR3 DNA follows: TGTGCCAGCAGTTTAGGCTGGAGCAATCAGCCCCAGCATTTT. Protein sequence: CASSLGWSNQPQHF.

The genes are TRBV6-4 and TRBJ1-3; TRBD1 is a possible D gene (5 bases). CDR3 length equals 16 residues. Trimming cost V 4 bases and J 4 bases, with 17 bases left between them. CDR1 and CDR2 from the germline V gene are MRHNA and SNTAGT. This CDR3 is CASSASPGLSGNTIYF. The DNA for the CDR3 is TGTGCCAGCAGTGCCTCCCCAGGGCTCTCCGGAAACACCATATATTTT.

J is TRBJ1-6 and V is TRBV7-6, with D perhaps TRBD1 (5 bases). Germline CDR1 SGHVS, CDR2 FNYEAQ. V lost 5 bases and J 5 bases, leaving 13 bases between the germline ends. The CDR3 covers 15 residues. The CDR3 spells CASSTQTADNSPLHF. The CDR3 DNA reads TGTGCCAGCAGCACCCAGACAGCTGATAATTCACCCCTCCACTTT.

The V and J genes are TRBV2 and TRBJ2-4, with 11 nucleotides matching TRBD2. Trimming took 8 bases from V and 1 from J; bases not matched to a gene: 4. The CDR3 extends over 15 amino acids. The germline V gene has CDR1 SNHLY and CDR2 FYNNEI. The CDR3 bases are TGTGCCAGCCATAGCGGGGGGGCGGCCAAAAACATTCAGTACTTC. Its translation: CASHSGGAAKNIQYF.

The chain combines TRBV6-2 or TRBV6-3 with TRBJ2-4; 11 bases agree with TRBD2. CDR3 size: 17 residues. Trimming cost V 5 bases and J 0 bases; bases outside gene matches: 6. Looked up from germline, CDR1 is MNHEY and CDR2 is SVGEGT. CDR3 residues: CASSAGLAGLAKNIQYF. CDR3 DNA: TGTGCCAGCAGTGCAGGACTAGCGGGTTTAGCCAAAAACATTCAGTACTTC.

The chain employs TRBV4-1 and TRBJ2-1; 12 nucleotides agree with TRBD1. The CDR3 covers 16 residues. Germline-derived CDR1 and CDR2 are MGHRA and YSYEKL. V lost 5 bases to trimming and J lost 9 bases; unmatched junction nucleotides: 11. CDR3 coding DNA: TGCGCCAGCAGCGTAGCCGGGACAGGGGGCGGCGGTGAGCAGTTCTTC. Translating it yields CASSVAGTGGGGEQFF.

The gene calls are TRBV5-1 and TRBJ2-1; tentative D call: TRBD2 (6 bases). The CDR3 loop spans 14 amino acids. The V end lost 6 bases, the J end lost 4 bases, and 14 bases lay between the germline ends. Looked up from germline, CDR1 is SGHRS and CDR2 is YFSETQ. In DNA form, the CDR3 reads TGCGCCAGCACACACCGCGGGGAGTACAATGAGCAGTTCTTC. Residues: CASTHRGEYNEQFF.

V usage is TRBV7-8 and J usage is TRBJ2-1, with 16 bases matching TRBD2. CDR3 size: 19 residues. The V segment lost 3 bases and the J segment 7 bases; nucleotides outside the gene matches: 12. Germline CDR1 is SGHVS and CDR2 is FQNEAQ. DNA of the CDR3: TGTGCCAGCAGCTTCCTGGGACTAGCGGGGGGGCGGCGTAAGAATGAGCAGTTCTTC. Translated: CASSFLGLAGGRRKNEQFF.

This clone was observed a single time. The rearrangement joins TRBV6-5 to TRBJ1-1, with 8 bases that match TRBD1. CDR3 length: 14 residues. V shed 6 bases and J 4 bases; nucleotides not matched to a gene: 7. Germline V CDR1 and CDR2: MNHEY, SVGAGI. The CDR3 loop reads CASRPDRASTEAFF. The CDR3 DNA follows: TGTGCCAGCAGGCCGGACAGGGCCAGCACTGAAGCTTTCTTT.

The CDR3 DNA reads TGTGCCAGCAGCCCCCTTCGGGGCACAGATACGCAGTATTTT. Translating gives CASSPLRGTDTQYF. The chain employs TRBV11-2 and TRBJ2-3, with D uncertain. The germline V gene encodes CDR1 SGHAT and CDR2 FQNNGV. This CDR3 spans 14 amino acids. Deletions cut 5 bases from V and 1 base from J, with 10 bases between.

The chain joins TRBV7-2 to TRBJ2-5; 10 bases are shared with TRBD2. Looked up from germline, CDR1 is SGHTA and CDR2 is FQGNSA. With V trimmed by 3 bases and J by 5 bases, 15 bases remained unmatched. This CDR3 comprises 18 residues. Here the CDR3 DNA reads TGTGCCAGCAGCTTCGCCCCGACCAAGAGCGGGGGGGTGGAGACCCAGTACTTC. Encoded protein: CASSFAPTKSGGVETQYF.

The J gene is TRBJ1-6, the V gene TRBV6-5; 9 bases line up with TRBD1. Per the germline V gene, CDR1 is MNHEY and CDR2 is SVGAGI. This CDR3 comprises 15 residues. V shed 8 bases, J shed 3 bases, and the junction held 5 bases outside the gene matches. CDR3 nucleotides: TGTGCCAGCGGCACAGGGGGCAGCTATAATTCACCCCTCCACTTT. As protein: CASGTGGSYNSPLHF.

The gene calls are TRBV10-3 and TRBJ1-1; D gene unclear. Germline V CDR1 and CDR2: ENHRY, SYGVKD. V lost 3 bases and J 1 base, leaving 6 bases between the germline ends. The length of the CDR3 is 13 residues. CDR3 amino acids: CAISDMRNTEAFF. CDR3 coding DNA: TGTGCCATCAGTGATATGCGGAACACTGAAGCTTTCTTT.

The CDR3 DNA follows: TGTGCTAGTGGTTTCTATTCTTCCGGGACAACTTCACCCCTCCACTTT. This gives the protein CASGFYSSGTTSPLHF. This chain joins TRBV12-5 and TRBJ1-6, with D possibly being TRBD1 (6 bases). CDR3 length: 16 amino acids. V lost 3 bases and J 9 bases, leaving 18 bases between the germline ends. Per the germline V gene, CDR1 is LGHNT and CDR2 is FRNRAP.

This chain connects TRBV5-4 to TRBJ1-1, with 8 bases fitting TRBD1. The CDR3 is 12 residues long. Germline V CDR1 and CDR2: SGHNT, YYREEE (reference sequence). The junction had 4 bases not matched to a gene; V was cut back by 4 bases and J by 8 bases. The CDR3 DNA reads TGTGCCAGCAGCCGACAGGGGTCCGAAGCTTTCTTT. This translates into CASSRQGSEAFF.

The chain employs TRBV25-1 and TRBJ2-7; 10 nucleotides line up with TRBD2. Germline V gene data show CDR1 as MGHDK and CDR2 as SYGVNS. V lost 8 bases and J lost 0; bases outside the gene matches: 1. CDR3 length: 13 amino acids. CDR3 DNA sequence: TGTGCCAGCGCTAGCGGGAGCTCCTACGAGCAGTACTTC. Residues: CASASGSSYEQYF.

The chain carries TRBV18 and TRBJ1-1; TRBD1 is a possible D gene (6 bases). V was trimmed by 5 bases and J by 2 bases, leaving 12 bases between them. The V gene's germline CDR1 is KGHSH and CDR2 LQKENI. The CDR3 has 14 amino acids. CDR3 amino acids: CASSASGTNTEAFF. CDR3 coding DNA: TGTGCCAGCTCAGCCTCCGGGACAAACACTGAAGCTTTCTTT.

This sequence joins TRBV9 and TRBJ1-2; 7 bases match TRBD1. The CDR3 has 16 residues. V trimming: 0 bases; J trimming: 4 bases; junction bases outside the gene matches: 9. The V gene's germline CDR1 is SGDLS and CDR2 YYNGEE. The CDR3 region is CASSVEDRAFVYGYTF. The CDR3 bases are TGTGCCAGCAGCGTAGAAGACAGGGCATTCGTCTATGGCTACACCTTC.

This chain joins TRBV7-2 and TRBJ2-1; maybe TRBD2 (7 bases). CDR1 and CDR2 from the germline V gene are SGHTA and FQGNSA. V shed 4 bases and J shed 6 bases, with 10 bases lying between them. The CDR3 length is 13 residues. CDR3 DNA sequence: TGTGCCAGCAGCTCCGGGGGGCTCAATGAGCAGTTCTTC. Its protein is CASSSGGLNEQFF.

Written as DNA, the CDR3 is TGCGCCAGCAGCCAAGATCGTAACACTAACTACGAGCAGTACTTC. Its translation: CASSQDRNTNYEQYF. The gene calls are TRBV4-3 and TRBJ2-7; D gene unclear. Germline CDR1 and CDR2: LGHNA and YSLEER. Trimming shortened V by 0 bases and J by 3 bases, and 12 bases separated the two germline ends. The CDR3 spans 15 residues.

This clone is a singleton in its sample. The chain combines TRBV9 with TRBJ1-1; 8 bases agree with TRBD1. CDR3 length: 13 residues. V gave up 7 bases and J gave up 2 bases; unmatched junction bases: 4. Looked up from germline, CDR1 is SGDLS and CDR2 is YYNGEE. The CDR3 DNA reads as TGTGCCAGCCAGGGGGCTCTAAACACTGAAGCTTTCTTT. Translating it yields CASQGALNTEAFF.

The V and J genes are TRBV9 and TRBJ2-1; 9 nucleotides align to TRBD2. The CDR3 loop spans 14 amino acids. Germline CDR1 is SGDLS and CDR2 is YYNGEE. V was clipped by 2 bases and J by 3 bases; unmatched bases: 0. CDR3 amino acids: CASSVSGGYNEQFF. The CDR3 DNA reads as TGTGCCAGCAGCGTTAGCGGGGGCTACAATGAGCAGTTCTTC.

V usage is TRBV30 and J usage is TRBJ1-5; 8 positions agree with TRBD1. The CDR3 totals 14 residues. J lost 7 bases, V lost 3 bases, and 8 bases had no gene match. The germline V gene has CDR1 GTSNPN and CDR2 SVGIG (reference sequence). CDR3 DNA sequence: TGTGCCTGGAGCTTCGGACAGGGAGACCAGCCCCAGCATTTT. Its protein is CAWSFGQGDQPQHF.

This sequence joins TRBV11-2 and TRBJ1-6; no clear D gene. Trimming removed 0 bases at V and 10 bases at J, with 7 bases between. Germline CDR1 reads SGHAT; CDR2 reads FQNNGV. The CDR3 has 13 amino acids. The CDR3 DNA reads as TGTGCCAGCAGCTTAGAATCCGGGTCACCCCTCCACTTT. Its protein is CASSLESGSPLHF.

This clone was recorded a few times. This chain uses TRBV7-3 with TRBJ2-3; TRBD1 is a possible D gene (6 bases). Trimming shortened V by 8 bases and J by 2 bases, and 14 bases separated the two germline ends. In germline, CDR1 is SGHTA, CDR2 FQGTGA. The CDR3 is 14 residues long. CDR3 amino acids: CASGSGHLTDTQYF. The CDR3 coding sequence is TGTGCCAGCGGGTCGGGACACCTCACAGATACGCAGTATTTT. Drawing the rest from reference TRBV7-3 and TRBJ2-3, the complete variable domain is GAGVSQTPSNKVTEKGKYVELRCDPISGHTALYWYRQSLGQGPEFLIYFQGTGAADDSGLPNDRFFAVRPEGSVSTLKIQRTERGDSAVYLCASGSGHLTDTQYFGPGTRLTVL.

This clone was observed once. This rearrangement joins TRBV4-3 to TRBJ2-4; 12 bases are shared with TRBD2. Germline values: CDR1 LGHNA, CDR2 YSLEER. V shed 0 bases and J 5 bases; nucleotides not matched to a gene: 11. The CDR3 runs 19 residues. The CDR3 is CASSQESPLAGGPENIQYF. CDR3 nucleotide sequence: TGCGCCAGCAGCCAAGAGTCCCCTCTAGCGGGGGGGCCTGAAAACATTCAGTACTTC.

The chain is built from TRBV7-8 and TRBJ2-2, with a tentative D call TRBD1 (7 bases). With 5 bases removed from V and 5 bases from J, the gap between germline ends came to 15 bases. The germline V gene encodes CDR1 SGHVS and CDR2 FQNEAQ. The CDR3 is made up of 15 amino acids. CDR3 sequence reads: CASSPGGQLTGELFF. DNA for the CDR3: TGTGCCAGCAGCCCCGGGGGACAGTTAACCGGGGAGCTGTTTTTT.